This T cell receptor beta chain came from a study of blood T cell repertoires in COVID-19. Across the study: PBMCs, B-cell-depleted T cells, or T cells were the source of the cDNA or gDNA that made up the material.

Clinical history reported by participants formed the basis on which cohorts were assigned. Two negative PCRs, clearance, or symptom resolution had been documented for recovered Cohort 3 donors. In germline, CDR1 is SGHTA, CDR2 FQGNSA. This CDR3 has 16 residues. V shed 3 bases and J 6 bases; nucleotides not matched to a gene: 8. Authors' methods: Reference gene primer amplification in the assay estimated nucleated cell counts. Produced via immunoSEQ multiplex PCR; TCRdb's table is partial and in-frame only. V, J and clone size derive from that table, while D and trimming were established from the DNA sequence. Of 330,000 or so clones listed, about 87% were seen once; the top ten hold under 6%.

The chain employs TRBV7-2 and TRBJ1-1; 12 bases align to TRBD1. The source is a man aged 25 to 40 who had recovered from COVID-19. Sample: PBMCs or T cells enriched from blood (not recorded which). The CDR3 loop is CASSFYGTGGVAEAFF. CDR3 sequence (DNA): TGTGCCAGCAGCTTTTATGGGACAGGGGGCGTCGCTGAAGCTTTCTTT.